This T cell receptor beta chain was recorded in a study of cytomegalovirus exposure and HLA in healthy donors. As for the study in general: An earlier analysis found around 100 million unique TCR beta sequences from approximately 170 million T cells. Within the Caucasian-associated ancestry cluster were roughly 79% of the 398 genotyped donors. General study findings and limits: The study put some 160 TCR beta chains on its list as cytomegalovirus-associated.

The PCR used 60 Vbeta and 13 Jbeta primers. Only in-frame clones appear in the TCRdb table, and some are missing; sequencing was by immunoSEQ multiplex PCR. The sample has about 150,000 clones; around 72% are singletons. V lost 8 bases to trimming and J lost 6 bases; unmatched junction nucleotides: 18. Germline V CDR1 and CDR2: LNHDA, SQIVND (reference sequence). The CDR3 runs 18 residues. In regard to this clone: Its target is not known.

The material sequenced was PBMCs. The clonotype originates from a woman aged 35 to 49 in good health and CMV-seropositive. The gene calls are TRBV19 and TRBJ1-6; 8 bases are a match to TRBD1. DNA for the CDR3: TGTGCCAGTTCCGGCGGGACAGGAAGCGGGAGGAGTAATTCACCCCTCCACTTT. This sequence encodes CASSGGTGSGRSNSPLHF.